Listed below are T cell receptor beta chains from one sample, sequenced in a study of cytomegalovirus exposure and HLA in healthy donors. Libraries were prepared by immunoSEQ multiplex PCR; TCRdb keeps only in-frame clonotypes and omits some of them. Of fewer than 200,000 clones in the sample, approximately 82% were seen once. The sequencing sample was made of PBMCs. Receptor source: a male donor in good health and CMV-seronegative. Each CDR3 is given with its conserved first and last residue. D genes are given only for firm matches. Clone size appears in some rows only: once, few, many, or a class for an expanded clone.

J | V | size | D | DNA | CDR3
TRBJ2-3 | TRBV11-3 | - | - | TGTGCCAGCAGCCTCGCCCGGGACACAGATACGCAGTATTTT | CASSLARDTDTQYF
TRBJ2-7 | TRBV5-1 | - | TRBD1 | TGCGCCAGCAGCTTAATGGGACAGTCCTACGAGCAGTACTTC | CASSLMGQSYEQYF
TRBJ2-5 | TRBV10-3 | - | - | TGTGCCATCAGTGGGACAGAAATAATCCAAGAGACCCAGTACTTC | CAISGTEIIQETQYF
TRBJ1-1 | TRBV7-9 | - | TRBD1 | TGTGCCAGCAGCCCTTTAAGACAGGGAGGGAACACTGAAGCTTTCTTT | CASSPLRQGGNTEAFF
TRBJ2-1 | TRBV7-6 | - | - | TGTGCCAGCAGCTTAGCGGGGCTTACTACCGGCGATGAGCAGTTCTTC | CASSLAGLTTGDEQFF
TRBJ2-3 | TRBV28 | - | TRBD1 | TGTGCCAGCAGTGCCCCAGGGGGCTTTCAATATTTT | CASSAPGGFQYF
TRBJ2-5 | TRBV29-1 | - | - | TGCAGCGTTGATAGGTCAGCAGGGACCCAGTACTTC | CSVDRSAGTQYF
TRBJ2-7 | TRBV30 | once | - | TGTGCCTGGATGCCCCCCCAGCGGTTCTCCTACGAGCAGTACTTC | CAWMPPQRFSYEQYF
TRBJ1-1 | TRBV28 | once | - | TGTGCCAGCAGCCCTTCAGGGTGGGTCACTGAAGCTTTCTTT | CASSPSGWVTEAFF
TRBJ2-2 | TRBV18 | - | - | TGTGCCAGCTCACCACTAAATTCCGACAGGATCGGAGGGGAGCTGTTTTTT | CASSPLNSDRIGGELFF
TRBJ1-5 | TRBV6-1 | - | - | TGTGCCAGCAGTGATGGTAGAGGGTTAGGCAATCAGCCCCAGCATTTT | CASSDGRGLGNQPQHF
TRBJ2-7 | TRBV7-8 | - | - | TGTGCCAGCAGCTTTGGGGGGGGGCACTCCTACGAGCAGTACTTC | CASSFGGGHSYEQYF
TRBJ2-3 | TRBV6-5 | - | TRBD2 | TGTGCCAGCAGTCGCGGGGGGTGGTTCACAGATACGCAGTATTTT | CASSRGGWFTDTQYF
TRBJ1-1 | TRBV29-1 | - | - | TGCAGCGTTGTGAGGGCCGGAGGCACTGAAGCTTTCTTT | CSVVRAGGTEAFF
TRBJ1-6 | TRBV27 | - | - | TGTGCCACCCAGACGGGACACCCAAATTCACCCCTCCACTTT | CATQTGHPNSPLHF
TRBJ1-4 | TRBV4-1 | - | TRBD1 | TGCGCCAGCACGGGACAGAATGAAAAACTGTTTTTT | CASTGQNEKLFF
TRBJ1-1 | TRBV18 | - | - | TGTGCCAGCTCACCATTATCCGGGGAGACGCACACTGAAGCTTTCTTT | CASSPLSGETHTEAFF
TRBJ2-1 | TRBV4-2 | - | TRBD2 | TGTGCCAGCAGCGACCTGGAGCAACGGCGGGGGGGCCTCTGGAATGAGCAGTTCTTC | CASSDLEQRRGGLWNEQFF
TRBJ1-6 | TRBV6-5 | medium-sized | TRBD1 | TGTGCCAGCAGTTACACCGGGACAGGGGGCTCACCCCTCCACTTT | CASSYTGTGGSPLHF
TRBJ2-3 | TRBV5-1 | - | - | TGCGCCAGCAGTACTCAGGGAACAGATACGCAGTATTTT | CASSTQGTDTQYF
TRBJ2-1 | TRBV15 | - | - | TGTGCCACCAGCAGTTGGGGCACGGGTGAGCAGTTCTTC | CATSSWGTGEQFF
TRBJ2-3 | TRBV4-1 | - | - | TGCGCCAGCAGCCAAGATTCGCTGGTCCCGGGAGATACGCAGTATTTT | CASSQDSLVPGDTQYF
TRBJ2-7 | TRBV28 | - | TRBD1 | TGTGCCAGCAGTTGGGCAGGGGGTGTCGTCTACGAGCAGTACTTC | CASSWAGGVVYEQYF
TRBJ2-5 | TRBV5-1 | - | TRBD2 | TGCGCCAGCAGCTTGGCTAGCGGAGAGACCCAGTACTTC | CASSLASGETQYF
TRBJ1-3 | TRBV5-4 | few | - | TGTGCCAGCAGCTTAGGACACCGCTCTGGAAACACCATATATTTT | CASSLGHRSGNTIYF
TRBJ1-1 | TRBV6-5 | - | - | TGTGCCAGCAGTTATGGTCCCTCGGGAGCTTTCTTT | CASSYGPSGAFF
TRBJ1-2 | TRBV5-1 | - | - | TGCGCCAGCAGCTCACAGCTTGTGGGACACAGATCCTATGGCTACACCTTC | CASSSQLVGHRSYGYTF
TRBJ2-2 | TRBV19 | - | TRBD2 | TGTGCCAGTAGGATGGGGGAGGGGACCGGGGAGCTGTTTTTT | CASRMGEGTGELFF
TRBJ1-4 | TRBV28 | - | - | TGTGCCAGCAGGGACAAGGTCGAGCAATTTCGGATACCAACTAATGAAAAACTGTTTTTT | CASRDKVEQFRIPTNEKLFF
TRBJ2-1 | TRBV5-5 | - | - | TGTGCCAGCAGCTTGTCGGTCGTGGGCACTAGCTCCTACAATGAGCAGTTCTTC | CASSLSVVGTSSYNEQFF
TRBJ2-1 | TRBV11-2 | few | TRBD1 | TGTGCCAGCAGCTCCGCCCCGGGACAGGGCGGTAATGAGCAGTTCTTC | CASSSAPGQGGNEQFF
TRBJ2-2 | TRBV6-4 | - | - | TGTGCCATTACGAACACCGGGGAGCTGTTTTTT | CAITNTGELFF
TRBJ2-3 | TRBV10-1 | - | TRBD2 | TGCGCCAGCAGTGAGGTGGTAGCGGGGGGACTTAGCACAGATACGCAGTATTTT | CASSEVVAGGLSTDTQYF
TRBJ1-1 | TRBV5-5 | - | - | TGTGCCAGCAGCTCCCAGGGATTGAACACTGAAGCTTTCTTT | CASSSQGLNTEAFF
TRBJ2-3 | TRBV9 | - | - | TGTGCCAGCAGCACCGGTGGGGCTAGCACAGATACGCAGTATTTT | CASSTGGASTDTQYF
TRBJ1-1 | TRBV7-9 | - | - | TGTGCCAGCAGCTTAATCGGGTTTGAAGCTTTCTTT | CASSLIGFEAFF
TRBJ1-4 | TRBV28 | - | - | TGTGCCAGCAGTTTTCGGGGATTTAATGAAAAACTGTTTTTT | CASSFRGFNEKLFF
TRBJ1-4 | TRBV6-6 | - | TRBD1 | TGTGCCAGCAGCCCTGAGGGGACAGCCACAAAGGAAAAACTGTTTTTT | CASSPEGTATKEKLFF
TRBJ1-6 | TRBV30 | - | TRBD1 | TGTGCCTGGAGCTCGGACAGGGGTAATTCACCCCTCCACTTT | CAWSSDRGNSPLHF
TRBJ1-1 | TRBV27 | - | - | TGTGCCAGCAGTGTATATCCGGGGGACACTGAAGCTTTCTTT | CASSVYPGDTEAFF
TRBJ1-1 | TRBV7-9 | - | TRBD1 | TGTGCCAGCAGGCGACAGGGGGCTAGGAGCACTGAAGCTTTCTTT | CASRRQGARSTEAFF
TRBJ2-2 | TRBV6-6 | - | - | TGTGCCAGCAGAGGACAGTTAATTAACACCGGGGAGCTGTTTTTT | CASRGQLINTGELFF
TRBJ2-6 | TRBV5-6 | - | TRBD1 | TGTGCCAGCAGCTGGACAGGGGGAAACTCTGGGGCCAACGTCCTGACTTTC | CASSWTGGNSGANVLTF
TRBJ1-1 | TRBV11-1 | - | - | TGTGCCAGCAGCTTAGCACCGGGACTCCTCACTGGTCTGGACACTGAAGCTTTCTTT | CASSLAPGLLTGLDTEAFF
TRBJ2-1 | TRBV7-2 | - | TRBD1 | TGTGCCAGCAGTGAAAATGCCGGGACAGGGAACAATGAGCAGTTCTTC | CASSENAGTGNNEQFF
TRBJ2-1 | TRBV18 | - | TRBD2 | TGTGCCAGCTCACCACGGCGGGGGGCGAAGGCGGGAGACAATGAGCAGTTCTTC | CASSPRRGAKAGDNEQFF
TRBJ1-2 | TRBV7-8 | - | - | TGTGCCATCTCGGACAGCCGGGGTGGCTACACCTTC | CAISDSRGGYTF
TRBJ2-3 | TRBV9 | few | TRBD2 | TGTGCCAGCAGCGGTAGCGGGAGGTACACAGATACGCAGTATTTT | CASSGSGRYTDTQYF
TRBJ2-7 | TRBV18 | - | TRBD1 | TGTGCCAGCTCACCAAAGGGGGCGGGCGAGCAGTACTTC | CASSPKGAGEQYF
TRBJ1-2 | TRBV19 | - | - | TGTGCCGCCGGGGACTATGGCTACACCTTC | CAAGDYGYTF
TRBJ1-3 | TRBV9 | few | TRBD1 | TGTGCCAGCACCCAGGGGGGAATCTCTGGAAACACCATATATTTT | CASTQGGISGNTIYF
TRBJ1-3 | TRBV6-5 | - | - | TGTGCCAGCAGCCTAGCCGGGACAACTGGAAACACCATATATTTT | CASSLAGTTGNTIYF
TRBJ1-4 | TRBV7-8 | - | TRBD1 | TGTGCCAGCAGGGGACAGGGGGATTATAATGAAAAACTGTTTTTT | CASRGQGDYNEKLFF
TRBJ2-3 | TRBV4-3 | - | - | TGCGCCAGCAGCCAAGATTGGGGGGGCCCTTCCACAGATACGCAGTATTTT | CASSQDWGGPSTDTQYF
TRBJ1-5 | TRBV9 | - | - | TGTGCCAGCAGCGCCGGGGGGTATGTCAATCAGCCCCAGCATTTT | CASSAGGYVNQPQHF
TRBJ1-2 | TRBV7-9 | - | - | TGTGCCAGCAGCCCTCGTGATGCACCCAGGGGCTACACCTTC | CASSPRDAPRGYTF
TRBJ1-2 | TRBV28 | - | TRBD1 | TGTGCCAGCAGTTTATTGGGACAGGGTAATGTCGATAAGGACACCTTC | CASSLLGQGNVDKDTF
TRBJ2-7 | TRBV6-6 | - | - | TGTGCCAGCAGTTACTCTCTCTCCTACGAGCAGTACTTC | CASSYSLSYEQYF